Detailed here is one T cell receptor beta chain. What it recognizes is unknown. Reverse transcription used 0.5 to 1 ug RNA and random hexamers. TCRdb re-called the immunoSEQ multiplex PCR reads through MiXCR, storing one row per CDR3 protein. Here the sample spans about 240,000 distinct CDR3 sequences, 95% to 97% being singletons. The record originates from a study of CD8 T cells in Susac syndrome. Study-wide context: Patients with Susac syndrome, at blood draw, were therapy-naive, on corticosteroids, or on intravenous immunoglobulin alone.

Overall study results and limits: Clonal expansion was absent from the CD4+ T cell repertoires in Susac syndrome.

This CDR3 has 17 residues. The rearrangement joins TRBV21-1 to TRBJ2-2; TRBD1 reflects the table's D call only, with no check against the DNA. TRBV21-1 is a listed pseudogene. This clonotype was sampled from a human donor with Susac syndrome. Sequences were obtained from CD4+ T cells from PBMCs. The CDR3 nucleotides are TGTGCCAGCAGCAAATTCGCCGGGACAGAGCTTACCGGGGAGCTGTTTTTT. Translation: CASSKFAGTELTGELFF.